These 20 T cell receptor beta chains originate from one sample sequenced in a study of blood T cell repertoires in COVID-19. Profiled with immunoSEQ multiplex PCR; TCRdb holds only in-frame clones, not every one. Seen here are 100,000 to 150,000 clones, 85% observed once, and the top ten hold 6.6%. Sequencing input: peripheral blood. The receptor set was obtained from an elderly man with active or convalescent COVID-19.

CDR3 residues: CASSLQATNYGYTF. The CDR3 DNA sequence: TGTGCCAGCAGCTTGCAGGCGACCAACTATGGCTACACCTTC. The rearrangement links TRBV7-2 to TRBJ1-2; D is uncertain. CDR3 length: 14 residues. Germline CDR1 and CDR2: SGHTA and FQGNSA. V gave up 3 bases and J gave up 2 bases, with 10 bases separating them.

The chain carries TRBV3-1 (or the pseudogene TRBV3-2) and TRBJ2-1; possible D gene TRBD2, 5 bases. V dropped 1 base and J dropped 10 bases, with 5 bases sitting between them. CDR3 size: 11 residues. CDR1 LGHDT and CDR2 YNNKEL come from the germline V gene (reference sequence). DNA for the CDR3: TGTGCCAGCAGCCAAGGACTAGAGCAGTTCTTC. Encoded protein: CASSQGLEQFF.

The gene calls are TRBV5-4 and TRBJ2-2; tentative D call: TRBD1 (6 bases). This CDR3 has 15 residues. The ends were cut back, 0 bases at V and 7 bases at J, with 13 bases in the middle. Germline V gene lookup returns CDR1 SGHNT and CDR2 YYREEE (reference sequence). CDR3 DNA: TGTGCCAGCAGCTTGGTGGCTAGAGGGGGCGGGGAGCTGTTTTTT. This translates into CASSLVARGGGELFF.

The chain employs TRBV27 and TRBJ2-3; 14 nucleotides match TRBD2. Trimming removed 2 bases from V and 0 bases from J; junction bases left unmatched: 4. The CDR3 loop spans 18 amino acids. Germline values: CDR1 MNHEY, CDR2 SMNVEV (reference sequence). The CDR3: CASSLGTSGRPSTDTQYF. CDR3 bases: TGTGCCAGCAGTTTAGGGACTAGCGGGAGACCTAGCACAGATACGCAGTATTTT.

This clone turned up a few times. This chain uses TRBV18 with TRBJ1-2, with 7 bases identical to TRBD1. Germline trimming cut 2 bases from V and 4 bases from J; bases unmatched to any gene: 4. CDR3 length equals 14 residues. The germline gives CDR1 KGHSH, CDR2 LQKENI. The CDR3: CASSPTRGVYGYTF. The CDR3 DNA reads as TGTGCCAGCTCACCAACCAGGGGGGTCTATGGCTACACCTTC.

This clone was seen more than once but under ten times. This chain joins TRBV7-3 and TRBJ2-7; no definite D call. This CDR3 is built from 13 residues. Trimming left V 6 bases short and J 6 bases short, with 15 bases between. The V gene's germline CDR1 is SGHTA and CDR2 FQGTGA. CDR3 sequence (DNA): TGTGCCAGCAGTCAGAGGAACCCGGGCGAGCAGTACTTC. Its protein is CASSQRNPGEQYF. Variable domain in full (rest from reference TRBV7-3 and TRBJ2-7): GAGVSQTPSNKVTEKGKYVELRCDPISGHTALYWYRQSLGQGPEFLIYFQGTGAADDSGLPNDRFFAVRPEGSVSTLKIQRTERGDSAVYLCASSQRNPGEQYFGPGTRLTVT.

This rearrangement joins TRBV19 to TRBJ1-5; 7 bases line up with TRBD1. Germline CDR1 and CDR2: LNHDA and SQIVND (reference sequence). The CDR3 runs 14 residues. With 3 bases clipped from V and 11 bases from J, the junction kept 10 bases outside the gene matches. The DNA of the CDR3 is TGTGCCAGTAGTATTGAACAGGGGACGAAGTCCCAGCATTTT. The encoded protein is CASSIEQGTKSQHF.

V gene TRBV18 combines with J gene TRBJ1-1; D might be TRBD1 (6 bases). Germline values: CDR1 KGHSH, CDR2 LQKENI. The CDR3 has 14 residues. Trimming stripped 0 bases from V and 4 bases from J, with 9 bases between. The CDR3 loop reads CASSPPGQGTEAFF. The CDR3 DNA sequence: TGTGCCAGCTCACCACCGGGACAAGGCACTGAAGCTTTCTTT.

The chain uses TRBV5-1 and TRBJ1-1; D remains unclear. The germline V and J ends were trimmed by 8 bases and 0 bases, with 17 bases remaining between them. Germline V CDR1 and CDR2: SGHRS, YFSETQ. There are 15 residues in the CDR3. The CDR3 sequence: CASGAGAGVNTEAFF. DNA for the CDR3: TGCGCCAGTGGAGCGGGCGCCGGCGTGAACACTGAAGCTTTCTTT.

The J gene is TRBJ1-1, the V gene TRBV19, with 8 nucleotides matching TRBD1. V was clipped by 6 bases and J by 2 bases; unmatched bases: 5. There are 14 residues in the CDR3. Germline V CDR1 and CDR2: LNHDA, SQIVND (reference sequence). DNA for the CDR3: TGTGCCAGTAGAACAGGGGGAGTAAACACTGAAGCTTTCTTT. The encoded protein is CASRTGGVNTEAFF.

The chain is built from TRBV11-3 and TRBJ2-1; weak D call: TRBD2 (6 bases). This CDR3 has 15 residues. V was clipped by 5 bases and J by 6 bases, with 17 bases between them. The germline V gene encodes CDR1 SGHNT and CDR2 YENEEA. The CDR3 DNA reads TGTGCCAGCAGCCCTGTGGGAGGAGCTTTCAATGAGCAGTTCTTC. The encoded protein is CASSPVGGAFNEQFF. The whole variable domain, remainder taken from reference TRBV11-3 and TRBJ2-1, is EAGVVQSPRYKIIEKKQPVAFWCNPISGHNTLYWYLQNLGQGPELLIRYENEEAVDDSQLPKDRFSAERLKGVDSTLKIQPAELGDSAVYLCASSPVGGAFNEQFFGPGTRLTVL.

The chain links TRBV4-3 to TRBJ2-5, with TRBD2 identical over 8 bases. The length of the CDR3 is 15 residues. The junction had 5 bases not matched to a gene; V was cut back by 3 bases and J by 2 bases. Germline CDR1 reads LGHNA; CDR2 reads YSLEER. Here the CDR3 reads CASSQNLAGQETQYF. The DNA for the CDR3 is TGCGCCAGCAGCCAGAATTTAGCGGGGCAAGAGACCCAGTACTTC.

J is TRBJ1-3 and V is TRBV24-1, with 8 positions matching TRBD1. Germline lookup yields CDR1 KGHDR and CDR2 SFDVKD. Germline trimming cut 2 bases from V and 4 bases from J; bases unmatched to any gene: 6. This CDR3 comprises 16 residues. CDR3 DNA sequence: TGTGCCACCAGTGATTCCGGGACAGGTCCAGGAAACACCATATATTTT. This codes for CATSDSGTGPGNTIYF.

The sample holds a few counts of this clone. This sequence joins TRBV18 and TRBJ2-1; 12 bases are shared with TRBD2. The CDR3 consists of 15 residues. In germline, CDR1 is KGHSH, CDR2 LQKENI. Trimming removed 1 base from V and 9 bases from J; junction bases left unmatched: 4. The CDR3 loop is CASSPQQLAGGEQFF. CDR3 DNA sequence: TGTGCCAGCTCACCACAGCAACTAGCGGGAGGTGAGCAGTTCTTC.

The V and J genes are TRBV7-2 and TRBJ1-2; 7 bases line up with TRBD1. Trimming cost V 2 bases and J 3 bases; bases outside gene matches: 6. The CDR3 is 15 amino acids. Germline V lookup: CDR1 SGHTA, CDR2 FQGNSA. The CDR3 region has the DNA TGTGCCAGCAGCTTATATCCGGGACAGTACTATGGCTACACCTTC. Amino acid sequence: CASSLYPGQYYGYTF.

The chain has TRBV10-3 and TRBJ1-1; TRBD1 is a possible D gene (6 bases). Germline V gives CDR1 ENHRY, CDR2 SYGVKD. CDR3 length: 14 residues. Trimming cost V 9 bases and J 2 bases, with 16 bases left between them. CDR3 bases: TGTGCCATGAAACAGGGAGCGGAAAACACTGAAGCTTTCTTT. Protein product: CAMKQGAENTEAFF.

The chain couples TRBV7-2 to TRBJ1-1, with D hard to call. Germline CDR1 SGHTA, CDR2 FQGNSA. The CDR3 is 13 residues long. V lost 4 bases and J 4 bases, leaving 10 bases between the germline ends. DNA of the CDR3: TGTGCCAGCAGCTATCCCGGAGGCACTGAAGCTTTCTTT. This translates into CASSYPGGTEAFF.

The chain joins TRBV7-2 to TRBJ1-2; 9 positions agree with TRBD1. The V segment lost 1 base and the J segment 7 bases; nucleotides outside the gene matches: 7. This CDR3 has 15 amino acids. CDR1 is SGHTA, CDR2 FQGNSA, per germline. CDR3 sequence reads: CASSLDQTGGGGYTF. The CDR3 coding sequence is TGTGCCAGCAGCTTAGATCAGACAGGGGGAGGTGGCTACACCTTC.

This chain links TRBV7-8 with TRBJ1-5; no firm D call. V lost 1 base, J lost 6 bases, and 10 bases lay in between. This CDR3 has 14 amino acids. CDR1 and CDR2 (germline): SGHVS, FQNEAQ. CDR3 sequence: CASSLEPEGQPQHF. The CDR3, as DNA: TGTGCCAGCAGCTTAGAGCCCGAGGGTCAGCCCCAGCATTTT.

This chain uses TRBV6-6 with TRBJ2-7; 9 positions match TRBD1. The trim removed 0 bases at V and 9 bases at J, leaving 9 bases unmatched. The CDR3 length is 15 residues. Germline V gene lookup returns CDR1 MNHNY and CDR2 SVGAGI (reference sequence). CDR3 DNA: TGTGCCAGCAGTTACTCAGGGACAGGGTTCCTCGGGCAGTACTTC. Translating it yields CASSYSGTGFLGQYF.